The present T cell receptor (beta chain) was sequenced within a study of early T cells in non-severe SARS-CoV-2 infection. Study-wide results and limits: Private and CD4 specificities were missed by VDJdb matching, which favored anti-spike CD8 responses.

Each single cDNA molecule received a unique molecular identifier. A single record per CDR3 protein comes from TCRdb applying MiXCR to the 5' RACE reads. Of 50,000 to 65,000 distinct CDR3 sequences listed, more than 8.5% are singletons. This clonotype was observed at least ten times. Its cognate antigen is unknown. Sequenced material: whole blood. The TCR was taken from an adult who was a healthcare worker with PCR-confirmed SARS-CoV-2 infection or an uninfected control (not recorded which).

The CDR3 loop is CASSATGVQETQYF. CDR3 DNA: TGTGCCAGCAGCGCGACAGGGGTGCAAGAGACCCAGTACTTC. The rearrangement uses TRBV2 and TRBJ2-5; TRBD1 matches at 8 bases. The CDR3 has 14 amino acids. CDR1 is SNHLY and CDR2 is FYNNEI in the germline V gene. V shed 6 bases, J shed 2 bases, and the junction held 5 bases outside the gene matches.